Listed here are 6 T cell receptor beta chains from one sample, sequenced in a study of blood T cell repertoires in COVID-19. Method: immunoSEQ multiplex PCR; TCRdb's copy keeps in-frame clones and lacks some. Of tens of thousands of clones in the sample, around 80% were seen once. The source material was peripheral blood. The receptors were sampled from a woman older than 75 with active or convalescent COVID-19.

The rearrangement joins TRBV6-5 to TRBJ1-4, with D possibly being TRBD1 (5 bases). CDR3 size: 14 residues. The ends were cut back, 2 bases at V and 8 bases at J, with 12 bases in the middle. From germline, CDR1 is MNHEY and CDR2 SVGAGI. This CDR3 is CASSYRQGFEKLFF. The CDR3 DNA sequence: TGTGCCAGCAGTTACCGGCAGGGTTTCGAAAAACTGTTTTTT.

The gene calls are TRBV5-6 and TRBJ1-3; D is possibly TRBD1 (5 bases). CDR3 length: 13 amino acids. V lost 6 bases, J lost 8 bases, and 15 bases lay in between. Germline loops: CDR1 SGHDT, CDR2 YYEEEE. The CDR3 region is CASKDGQGYTIYF. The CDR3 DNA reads TGTGCCAGCAAAGACGGGCAGGGATACACCATATATTTT.

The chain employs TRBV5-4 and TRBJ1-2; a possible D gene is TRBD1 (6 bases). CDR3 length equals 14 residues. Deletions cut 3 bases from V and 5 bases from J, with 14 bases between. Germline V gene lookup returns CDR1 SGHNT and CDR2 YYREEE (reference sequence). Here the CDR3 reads CASSSSTGQYGYTF. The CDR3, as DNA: TGTGCCAGCAGCTCCTCGACAGGCCAATATGGCTACACCTTC.

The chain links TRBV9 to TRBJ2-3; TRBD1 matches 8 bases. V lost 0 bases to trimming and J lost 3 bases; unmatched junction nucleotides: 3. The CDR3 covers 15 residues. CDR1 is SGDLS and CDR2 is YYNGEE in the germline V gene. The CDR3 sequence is CASSVAQGATDTQYF. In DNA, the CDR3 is TGTGCCAGCAGCGTAGCCCAGGGGGCGACAGATACGCAGTATTTT.

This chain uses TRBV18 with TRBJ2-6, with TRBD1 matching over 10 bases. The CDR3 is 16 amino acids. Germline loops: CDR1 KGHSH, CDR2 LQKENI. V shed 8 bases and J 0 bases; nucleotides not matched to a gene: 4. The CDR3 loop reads CASAGTGASGANVLTF. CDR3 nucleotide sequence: TGTGCCAGCGCCGGGACAGGGGCCTCTGGGGCCAACGTCCTGACTTTC.

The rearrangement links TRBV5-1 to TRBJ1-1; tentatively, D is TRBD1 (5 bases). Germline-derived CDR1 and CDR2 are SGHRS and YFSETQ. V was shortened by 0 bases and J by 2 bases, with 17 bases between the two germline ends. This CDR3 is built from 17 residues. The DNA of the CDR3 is TGCGCCAGCAGCTTGGGGCAGGGCCTGAGGAAAAACACTGAAGCTTTCTTT. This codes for CASSLGQGLRKNTEAFF. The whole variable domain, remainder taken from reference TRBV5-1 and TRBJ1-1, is KAGVTQTPRYLIKTRGQQVTLSCSPISGHRSVSWYQQTPGQGLQFLFEYFSETQRNKGNFPGRFSGRQFSNSRSEMNVSTLELGDSALYLCASSLGQGLRKNTEAFFGQGTRLTVV.